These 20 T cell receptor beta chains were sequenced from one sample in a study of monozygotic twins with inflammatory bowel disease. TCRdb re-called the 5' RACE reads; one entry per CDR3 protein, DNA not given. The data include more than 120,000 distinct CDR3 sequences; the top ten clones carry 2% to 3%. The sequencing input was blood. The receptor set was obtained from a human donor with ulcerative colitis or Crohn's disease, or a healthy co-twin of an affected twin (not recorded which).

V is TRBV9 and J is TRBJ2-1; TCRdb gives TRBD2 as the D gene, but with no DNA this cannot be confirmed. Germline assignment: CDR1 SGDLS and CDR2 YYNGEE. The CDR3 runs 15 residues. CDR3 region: CASSTRLAGDNEQFF.

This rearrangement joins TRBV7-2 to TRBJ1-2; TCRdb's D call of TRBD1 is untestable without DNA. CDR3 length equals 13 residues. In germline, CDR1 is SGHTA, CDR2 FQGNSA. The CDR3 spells CASSPMGDYGYTF. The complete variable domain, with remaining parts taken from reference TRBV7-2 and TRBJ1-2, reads GAGVSQSPSNKVTEKGKDVELRCDPISGHTALYWYRQSLGQGLEFLIYFQGNSAPDKSGLPSDRFSAERTGGSVSTLTIQRTQQEDSAVYLCASSPMGDYGYTFGSGTRLTVV.

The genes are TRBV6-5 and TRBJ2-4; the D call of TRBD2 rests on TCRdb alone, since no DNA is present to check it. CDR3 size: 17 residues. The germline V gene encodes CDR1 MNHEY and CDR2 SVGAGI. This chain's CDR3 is CASSYSTSGTAKNIQYF.

The chain's CDR3 is CASSFRGGNQPQHF. The chain is built from TRBV5-6 and TRBJ1-5; no DNA is available, so the TRBD1 call from TCRdb remains unchecked. The CDR3 consists of 14 residues. Germline assignment: CDR1 SGHDT and CDR2 YYEEEE.

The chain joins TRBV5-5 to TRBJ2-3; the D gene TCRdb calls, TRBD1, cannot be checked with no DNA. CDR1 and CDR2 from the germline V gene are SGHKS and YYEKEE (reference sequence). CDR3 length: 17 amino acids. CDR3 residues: CASSFLITGPSTDTQYF.

The CDR3 reads CASSSGPGGDTQYF. This chain connects TRBV5-1 to TRBJ2-3; TCRdb's assignment of TRBD2 cannot be checked, as there is no DNA. CDR3 length equals 14 residues. Germline V CDR1 and CDR2: SGHRS, YFSETQ.

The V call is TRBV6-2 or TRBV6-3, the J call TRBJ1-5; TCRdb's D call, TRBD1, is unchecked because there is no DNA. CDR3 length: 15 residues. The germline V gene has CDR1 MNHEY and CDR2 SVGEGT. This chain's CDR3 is CASSGQGIHNQPQHF.

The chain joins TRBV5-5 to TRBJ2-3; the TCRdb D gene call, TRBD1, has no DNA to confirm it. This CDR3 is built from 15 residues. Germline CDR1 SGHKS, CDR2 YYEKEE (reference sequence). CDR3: CASSTYRTSTDTQYF.

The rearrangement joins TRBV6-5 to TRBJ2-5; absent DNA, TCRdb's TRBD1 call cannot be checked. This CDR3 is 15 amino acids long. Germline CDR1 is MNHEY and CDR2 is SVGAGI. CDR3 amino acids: CASSYSTARAETQYF.

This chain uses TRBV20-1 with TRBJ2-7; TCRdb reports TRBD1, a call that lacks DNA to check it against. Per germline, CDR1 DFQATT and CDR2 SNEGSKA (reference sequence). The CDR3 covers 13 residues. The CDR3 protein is CSGLPGQGYEQYF.

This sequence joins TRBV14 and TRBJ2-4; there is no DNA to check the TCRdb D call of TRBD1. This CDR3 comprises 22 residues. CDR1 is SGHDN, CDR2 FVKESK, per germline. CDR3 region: CASSQDRALSSRDRIDKNIQYF. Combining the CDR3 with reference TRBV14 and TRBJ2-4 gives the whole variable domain EAGVTQFPSHSVIEKGQTVTLRCDPISGHDNLYWYRRVMGKEIKFLLHFVKESKQDESGMPNNRFLAERTGGTYSTLKVQPAELEDSGVYFCASSQDRALSSRDRIDKNIQYFGAGTRLSVL.

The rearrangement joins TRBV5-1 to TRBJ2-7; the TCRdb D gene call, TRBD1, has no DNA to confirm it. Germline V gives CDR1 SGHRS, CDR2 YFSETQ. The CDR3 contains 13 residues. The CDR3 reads CASSLEDGGEQYF.

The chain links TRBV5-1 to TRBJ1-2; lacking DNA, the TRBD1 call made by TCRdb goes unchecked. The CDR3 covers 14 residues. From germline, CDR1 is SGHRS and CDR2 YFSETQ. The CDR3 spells CASSQGDGNYGYTF.

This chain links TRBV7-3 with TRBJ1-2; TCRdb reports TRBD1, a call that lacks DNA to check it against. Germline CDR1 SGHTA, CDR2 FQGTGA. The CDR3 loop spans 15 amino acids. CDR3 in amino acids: CASSLVPGANYGYTF.

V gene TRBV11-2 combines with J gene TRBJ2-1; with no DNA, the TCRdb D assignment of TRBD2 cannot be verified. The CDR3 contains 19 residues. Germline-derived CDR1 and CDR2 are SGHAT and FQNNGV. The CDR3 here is CASSAQPGLAGGRGNEQFF.

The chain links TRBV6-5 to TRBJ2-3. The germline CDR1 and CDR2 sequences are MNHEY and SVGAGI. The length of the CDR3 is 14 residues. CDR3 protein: CASSYSIGPDTQYF.

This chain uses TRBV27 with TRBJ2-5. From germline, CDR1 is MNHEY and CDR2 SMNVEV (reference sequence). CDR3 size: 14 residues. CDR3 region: CASSRYRDKETQYF.

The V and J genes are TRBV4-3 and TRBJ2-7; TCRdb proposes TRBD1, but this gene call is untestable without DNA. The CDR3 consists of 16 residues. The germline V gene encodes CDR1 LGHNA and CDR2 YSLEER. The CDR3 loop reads CASSQAFRQGAYEQYF.

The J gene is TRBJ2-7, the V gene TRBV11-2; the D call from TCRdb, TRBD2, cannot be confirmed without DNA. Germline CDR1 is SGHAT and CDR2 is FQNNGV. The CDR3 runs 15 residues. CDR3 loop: CASSLEGDNSYEQYF.

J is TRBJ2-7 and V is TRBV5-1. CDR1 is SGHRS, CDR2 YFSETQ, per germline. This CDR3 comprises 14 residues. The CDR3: CASSLLATSYEQYF.